This TCR beta chain was identified during a study of T cells after yellow fever vaccination. Whole-study findings and limits: Researchers report a weaker secondary response that nonetheless peaked faster, day 5 versus 15. Among all clonotypes, a small share was observed in both CD4 and CD8 compartments. Abundant contaminating clonotypes from the bulk population could appear in FACS-sorted repertoires. At around 96% for CD4 and approximately 88% for CD8, most primary-vaccination clones showed up again after the booster.

TCRdb redid the calling of the 5' RACE reads with MiXCR, one entry per CDR3 protein. The repertoire consists of 620,000 or so distinct CDR3 sequences, with around 16% occurring once and the leading ten covering 15% to 20%. The germline V and J ends were trimmed by 0 bases and 7 bases, with 7 bases remaining between them. CDR3 length: 14 residues. This clonotype was counted ten times or more. The antigen remains unidentified. This clonotype originated in a man younger than 35 who received the YFV17D yellow fever vaccine. The V and J genes are TRBV12-3 or TRBV12-4 and TRBJ1-6, with D uncertain. Sequencing was performed on PBMCs, taken around 5 days after the first yellow fever vaccination. The CDR3 DNA reads TGTGCCAGCAGTTTAGCTGGGGAGAATTCACCCCTCCACTTT. Translating gives CASSLAGENSPLHF.